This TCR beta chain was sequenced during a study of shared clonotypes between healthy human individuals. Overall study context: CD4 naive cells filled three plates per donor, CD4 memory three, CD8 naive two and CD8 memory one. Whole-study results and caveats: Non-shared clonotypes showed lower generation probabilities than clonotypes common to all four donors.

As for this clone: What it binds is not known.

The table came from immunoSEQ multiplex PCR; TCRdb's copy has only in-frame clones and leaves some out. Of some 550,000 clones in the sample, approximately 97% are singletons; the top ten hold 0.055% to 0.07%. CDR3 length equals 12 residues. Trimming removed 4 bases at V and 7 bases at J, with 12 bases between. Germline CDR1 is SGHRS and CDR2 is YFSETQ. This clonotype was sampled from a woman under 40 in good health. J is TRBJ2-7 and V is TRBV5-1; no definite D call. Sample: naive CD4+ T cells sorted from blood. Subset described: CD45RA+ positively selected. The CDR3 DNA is TGCGCCAGCAGCGTACCAACAGAAGAGCAGTACTTC. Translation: CASSVPTEEQYF.